These 10 T cell receptor beta chains were all obtained from the same sample, sequenced in a study of sequential checkpoint blockade in melanoma. Treatment reported: randomized to nivolumab then ipilimumab (arm A) or the reverse (arm B). Measured with immunoSEQ multiplex PCR; TCRdb has only the in-frame clones, and not every one. Of roughly 3,800 clones detected, more than 30% appear once; the ten largest clones hold 30% to 35%. The sample in question was tumor tissue (inferred from file names), obtained from a patient given nivolumab and ipilimumab in sequence. These receptors all come from a human donor with melanoma.

The rearrangement uses TRBV30 and TRBJ1-5; a possible D gene is TRBD1 (5 bases). Germline V gene lookup returns CDR1 GTSNPN and CDR2 SVGIG (reference sequence). The CDR3 extends over 14 amino acids. Trimming left V 1 base short and J 0 bases short, with 7 bases between. CDR3 protein: CAWSGGDSNQPQHF. CDR3 nucleotides: TGTGCCTGGAGTGGGGGGGATAGCAATCAGCCCCAGCATTTT.

V is TRBV28 and J is TRBJ2-7, with 9 nucleotides matching TRBD2. Trimming cost V 3 bases and J 4 bases; bases outside gene matches: 4. This CDR3 comprises 14 residues. The germline CDR1 and CDR2 sequences are MDHEN and SYDVKM. This CDR3 is CASSFRTSEYEQYF. The CDR3 nucleotides are TGTGCCAGCAGTTTTCGGACTAGCGAGTACGAGCAGTACTTC.

The chain uses TRBV6-8 and TRBJ1-1; D gene uncertain. The ends were cut back, 10 bases at V and 2 bases at J, with 11 bases in the middle. The germline V gene encodes CDR1 MNHGY and CDR2 SAAAGT. This CDR3 is 12 amino acids long. The CDR3 protein is CATRRVNTEAFF. Written as DNA, the CDR3 is TGTGCCACCCGTAGAGTTAACACTGAAGCTTTCTTT.

Only a few counts were recorded for this clone. This chain uses TRBV4-1 with TRBJ2-2; 7 bases match TRBD1. In germline, CDR1 is MGHRA, CDR2 YSYEKL. CDR3 length equals 14 residues. Trimming at V came to 1 base and at J to 6 bases, leaving 2 bases not matched to a gene. The CDR3 DNA is TGCGCCAGCAGCCAAGGGGGACAGTCCGGGGAGCTGTTTTTT. It encodes CASSQGGQSGELFF.

CDR3 region: CASSLTGHSYEQYF. The CDR3 DNA reads as TGCGCCAGCAGCTTGACAGGGCACTCCTACGAGCAGTACTTC. The chain links TRBV5-1 to TRBJ2-7; tentatively, D is TRBD1 (6 bases). The length of the CDR3 is 14 residues. The ends were cut back, 1 base at V and 0 bases at J, with 8 bases in the middle. From germline, CDR1 is SGHRS and CDR2 YFSETQ. The variable domain in full, with the rest retrieved from reference TRBV5-1 and TRBJ2-7, is KAGVTQTPRYLIKTRGQQVTLSCSPISGHRSVSWYQQTPGQGLQFLFEYFSETQRNKGNFPGRFSGRQFSNSRSEMNVSTLELGDSALYLCASSLTGHSYEQYFGPGTRLTVT.

This clone turned up a few times. V gene TRBV11-3 combines with J gene TRBJ2-7; 8 bases are shared with TRBD1. Germline assignment: CDR1 SGHNT and CDR2 YENEEA. This CDR3 spans 15 amino acids. V trimming: 1 base; J trimming: 1 base; junction bases outside the gene matches: 3. The CDR3 coding sequence is TGTGCCAGCAGCTTAGGCCAGGGGGCATCCTACGAGCAGTACTTC. Translation: CASSLGQGASYEQYF. Complete variable domain (other parts from reference TRBV11-3 and TRBJ2-7): EAGVVQSPRYKIIEKKQPVAFWCNPISGHNTLYWYLQNLGQGPELLIRYENEEAVDDSQLPKDRFSAERLKGVDSTLKIQPAELGDSAVYLCASSLGQGASYEQYFGPGTRLTVT.

This chain uses TRBV6-8 with TRBJ1-1; D is ambiguous. V shed 0 bases and J shed 7 bases, with 12 bases lying between them. CDR1 and CDR2 (germline): MNHGY, SAAAGT. This CDR3 contains 14 residues. CDR3 sequence: CASSYSLDRDEAFF. Written as DNA, the CDR3 is TGTGCCAGCAGTTACTCGTTAGACCGAGATGAAGCTTTCTTT.

The chain couples TRBV30 to TRBJ2-1; a weak D match, TRBD2 (5 bases). V lost 0 bases and J lost 9, with 9 bases in between. Germline assignment: CDR1 GTSNPN and CDR2 SVGIG (reference sequence). The CDR3 covers 12 residues. CDR3 DNA sequence: TGTGCCTGGAGTGTACGACGGGGTGAGCAGTTCTTC. Amino acids: CAWSVRRGEQFF.

The chain joins TRBV14 to TRBJ2-1; 8 bases are shared with TRBD2. CDR1 is SGHDN, CDR2 FVKESK, per germline. The CDR3 is 16 residues long. Trimming removed 1 base from V and 5 bases from J; junction bases left unmatched: 7. CDR3 nucleotide sequence: TGTGCCAGCAGCCAAGTTAAGGAAGCGGGAGACAATGAGCAGTTCTTC. Its protein product is CASSQVKEAGDNEQFF. The complete variable domain, with remaining parts taken from reference TRBV14 and TRBJ2-1, reads EAGVTQFPSHSVIEKGQTVTLRCDPISGHDNLYWYRRVMGKEIKFLLHFVKESKQDESGMPNNRFLAERTGGTYSTLKVQPAELEDSGVYFCASSQVKEAGDNEQFFGPGTRLTVL.

This clone ranks as medium-sized. The chain uses TRBV15 and TRBJ2-6; TRBD1 aligns across 9 bases. Germline lookup yields CDR1 LNHNV and CDR2 YYDKDF (reference sequence). The CDR3 sequence is 17 residues long. The junction had 9 bases not matched to a gene; V was cut back by 4 bases and J by 5 bases. CDR3 sequence (DNA): TGTGCCACCAGCACTGGGACAGGGCCCTCCCGGGCCAACGTCCTGACTTTC. It translates to CATSTGTGPSRANVLTF. The complete variable domain, with remaining parts taken from reference TRBV15 and TRBJ2-6, reads DAMVIQNPRYQVTQFGKPVTLSCSQTLNHNVMYWYQQKSSQAPKLLFHYYDKDFNNEADTPDNFQSRRPNTSFCFLDIRSPGLGDTAMYLCATSTGTGPSRANVLTFGAGSRLTVL.